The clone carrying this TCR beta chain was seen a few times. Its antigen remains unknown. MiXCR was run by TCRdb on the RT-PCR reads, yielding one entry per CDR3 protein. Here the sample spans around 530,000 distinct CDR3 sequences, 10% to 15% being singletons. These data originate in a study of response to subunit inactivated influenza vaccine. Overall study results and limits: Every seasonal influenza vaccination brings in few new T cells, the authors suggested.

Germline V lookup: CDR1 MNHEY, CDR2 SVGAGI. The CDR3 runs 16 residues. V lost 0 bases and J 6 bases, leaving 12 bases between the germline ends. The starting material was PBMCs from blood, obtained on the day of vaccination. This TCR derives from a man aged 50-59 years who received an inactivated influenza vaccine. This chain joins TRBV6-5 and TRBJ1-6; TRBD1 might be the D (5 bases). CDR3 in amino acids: CASSYSTGGFNSPLHF. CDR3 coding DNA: TGTGCCAGCAGTTACTCGACGGGGGGTTTTAATTCACCCCTCCACTTT.